This TCR beta chain comes out of a study of blood T cell repertoires in COVID-19. Study details: T cells, B-cell-depleted T cells, or PBMCs supplied cDNA or gDNA.

Original data processing: Quantification of nucleated cells was approximated via reference gene primer amplification. The method was immunoSEQ multiplex PCR; TCRdb's version includes in-frame clones alone and lacks a portion of them. Clone size and V and J calls were adopted from that table, with D and trimming inferred from the DNA. The sample yields about 64,000 clones, 78% seen once. Trimming removed 2 bases at V and 0 bases at J, with 12 bases between. Per the germline V gene, CDR1 is SGDLS and CDR2 is YYNGEE. CDR3 size: 16 residues. Patients from Seattle were sampled longitudinally, starting during active infection.

This receptor was obtained from a man aged 55 to 70 with COVID-19, enrolled during active disease. What was sequenced was peripheral blood. The V and J genes are TRBV9 and TRBJ1-3, with D perhaps TRBD1 (6 bases). CDR3 amino acids: CASSVDSTTSGNTIYF. CDR3 coding DNA: TGTGCCAGCAGCGTGGACAGCACTACCTCTGGAAACACCATATATTTT.